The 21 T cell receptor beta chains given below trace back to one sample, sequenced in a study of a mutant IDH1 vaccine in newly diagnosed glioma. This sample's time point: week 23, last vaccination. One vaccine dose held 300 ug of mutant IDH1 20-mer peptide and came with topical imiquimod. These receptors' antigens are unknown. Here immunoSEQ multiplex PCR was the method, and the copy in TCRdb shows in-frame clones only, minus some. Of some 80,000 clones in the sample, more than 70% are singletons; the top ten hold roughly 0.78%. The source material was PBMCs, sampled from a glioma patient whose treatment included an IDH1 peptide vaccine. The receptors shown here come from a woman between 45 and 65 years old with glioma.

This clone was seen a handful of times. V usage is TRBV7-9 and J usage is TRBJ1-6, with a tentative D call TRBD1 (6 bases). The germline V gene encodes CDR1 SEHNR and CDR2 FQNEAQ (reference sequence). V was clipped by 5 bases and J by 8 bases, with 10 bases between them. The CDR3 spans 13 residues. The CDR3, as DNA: TGTGCCAGCAGCCTTCACAGGGATTCACCCCTCCACTTT. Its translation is CASSLHRDSPLHF.

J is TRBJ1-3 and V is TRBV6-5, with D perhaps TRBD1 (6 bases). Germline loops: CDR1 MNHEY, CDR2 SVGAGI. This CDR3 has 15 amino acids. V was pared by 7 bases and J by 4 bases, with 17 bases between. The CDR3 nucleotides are TGTGCCAGCACCGGGCAACAGGGACTGGGAAACACCATATATTTT. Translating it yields CASTGQQGLGNTIYF.

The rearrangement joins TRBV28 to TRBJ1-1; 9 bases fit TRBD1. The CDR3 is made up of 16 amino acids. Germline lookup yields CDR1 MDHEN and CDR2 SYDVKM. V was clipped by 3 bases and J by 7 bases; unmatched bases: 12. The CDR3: CASSFNPQGAKVEAFF. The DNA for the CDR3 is TGTGCCAGCAGTTTCAACCCACAGGGGGCTAAGGTTGAAGCTTTCTTT.

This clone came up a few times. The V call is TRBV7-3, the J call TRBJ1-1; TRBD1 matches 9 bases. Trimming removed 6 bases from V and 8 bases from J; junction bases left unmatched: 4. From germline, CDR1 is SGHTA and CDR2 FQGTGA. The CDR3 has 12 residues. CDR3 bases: TGTGCCAGCAGTCGGACAGGGGAAGAAGCTTTCTTT. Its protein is CASSRTGEEAFF.

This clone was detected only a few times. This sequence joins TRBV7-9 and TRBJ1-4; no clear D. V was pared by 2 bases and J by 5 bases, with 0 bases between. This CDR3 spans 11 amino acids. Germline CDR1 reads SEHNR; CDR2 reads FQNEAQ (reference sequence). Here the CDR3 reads CASSLNEKLFF. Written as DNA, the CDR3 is TGTGCCAGCAGCTTAAATGAAAAACTGTTTTTT.

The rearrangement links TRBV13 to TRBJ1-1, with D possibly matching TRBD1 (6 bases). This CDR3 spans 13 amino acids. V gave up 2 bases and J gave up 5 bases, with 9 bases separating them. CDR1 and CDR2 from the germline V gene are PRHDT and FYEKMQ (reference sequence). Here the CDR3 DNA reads TGTGCCAGCAGCTTACAGGGGAGAACTGAAGCTTTCTTT. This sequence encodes CASSLQGRTEAFF.

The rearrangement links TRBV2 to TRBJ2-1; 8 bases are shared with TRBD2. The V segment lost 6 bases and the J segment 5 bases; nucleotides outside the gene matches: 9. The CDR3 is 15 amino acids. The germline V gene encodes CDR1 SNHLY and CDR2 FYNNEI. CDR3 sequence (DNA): TGTGCCAGCAGCGACACGGGGGGGACTCACAATGAGCAGTTCTTC. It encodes CASSDTGGTHNEQFF.

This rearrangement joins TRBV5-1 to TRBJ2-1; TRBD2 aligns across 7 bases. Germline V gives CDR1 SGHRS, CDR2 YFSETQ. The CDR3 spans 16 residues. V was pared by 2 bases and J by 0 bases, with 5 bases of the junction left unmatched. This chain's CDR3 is CASSFLAASSYNEQFF. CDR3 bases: TGCGCCAGCAGCTTCCTAGCGGCTAGCTCCTACAATGAGCAGTTCTTC.

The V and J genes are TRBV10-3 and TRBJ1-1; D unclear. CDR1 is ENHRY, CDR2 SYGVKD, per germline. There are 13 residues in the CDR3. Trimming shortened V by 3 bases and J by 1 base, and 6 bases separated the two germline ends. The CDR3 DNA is TGTGCCATCAGTGATCTGGGGAACACTGAAGCTTTCTTT. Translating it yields CAISDLGNTEAFF.

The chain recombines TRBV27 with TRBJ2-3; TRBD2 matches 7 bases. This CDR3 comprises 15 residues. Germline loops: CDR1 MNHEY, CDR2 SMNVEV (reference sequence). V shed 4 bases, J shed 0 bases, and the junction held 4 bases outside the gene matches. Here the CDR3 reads CASSSTSASTDTQYF. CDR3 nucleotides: TGTGCCAGCAGTTCTACTAGCGCCAGCACAGATACGCAGTATTTT.

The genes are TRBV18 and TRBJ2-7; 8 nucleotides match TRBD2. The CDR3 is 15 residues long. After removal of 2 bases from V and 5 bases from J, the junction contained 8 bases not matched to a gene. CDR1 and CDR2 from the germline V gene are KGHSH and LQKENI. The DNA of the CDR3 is TGTGCCAGCTCACCAACAACGGGAGGGCCACACGAGCAGTACTTC. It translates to CASSPTTGGPHEQYF.

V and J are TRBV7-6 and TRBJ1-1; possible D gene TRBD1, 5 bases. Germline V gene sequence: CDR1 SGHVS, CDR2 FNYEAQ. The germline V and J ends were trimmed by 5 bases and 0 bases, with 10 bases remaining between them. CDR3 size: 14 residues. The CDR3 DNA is TGTGCCAGCAGCGCCAGGGAAATGAACACTGAAGCTTTCTTT. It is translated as CASSAREMNTEAFF.

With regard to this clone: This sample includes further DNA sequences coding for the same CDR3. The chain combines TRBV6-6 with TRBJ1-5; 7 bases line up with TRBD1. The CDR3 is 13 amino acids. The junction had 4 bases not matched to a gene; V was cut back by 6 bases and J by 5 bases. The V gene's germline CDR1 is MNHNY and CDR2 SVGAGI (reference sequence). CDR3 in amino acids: CASSFQGDQPQHF. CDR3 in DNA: TGTGCCAGCAGCTTCCAGGGGGATCAGCCCCAGCATTTT.

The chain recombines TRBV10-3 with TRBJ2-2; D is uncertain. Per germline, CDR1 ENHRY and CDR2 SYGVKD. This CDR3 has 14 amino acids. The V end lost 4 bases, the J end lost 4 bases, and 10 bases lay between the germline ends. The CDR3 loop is CAISAPSTTGELFF. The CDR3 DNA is TGTGCCATCAGTGCCCCCAGCACCACCGGGGAGCTGTTTTTT.

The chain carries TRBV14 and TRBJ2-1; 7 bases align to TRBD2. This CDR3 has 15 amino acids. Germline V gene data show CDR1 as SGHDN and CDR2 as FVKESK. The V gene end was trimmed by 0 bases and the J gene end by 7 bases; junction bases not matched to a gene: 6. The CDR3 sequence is CASSQDLGLINEQFF. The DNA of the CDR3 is TGTGCCAGCAGCCAAGATCTGGGACTAATAAATGAGCAGTTCTTC.

The CDR3 coding sequence is TGTGCCAGCAGCCGCCACAAGGGCGAGCAGTACTTC. It is translated as CASSRHKGEQYF. The chain employs TRBV13 and TRBJ2-7; no clear D gene. V was cut by 5 bases and J by 6 bases, with 11 bases left in between. Germline lookup yields CDR1 PRHDT and CDR2 FYEKMQ (reference sequence). The CDR3 is 12 amino acids. Complete variable domain (other parts from reference TRBV13 and TRBJ2-7): AAGVIQSPRHLIKEKRETATLKCYPIPRHDTVYWYQQGPGQDPQFLISFYEKMQSDKGSIPDRFSAQQFSDYHSELNMSSLELGDSALYFCASSRHKGEQYFGPGTRLTVT.

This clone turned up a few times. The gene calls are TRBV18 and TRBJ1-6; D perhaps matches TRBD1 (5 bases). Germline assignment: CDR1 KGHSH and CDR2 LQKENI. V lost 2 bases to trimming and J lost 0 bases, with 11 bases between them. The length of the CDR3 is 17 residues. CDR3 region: CASSPGGESSYNSPLHF. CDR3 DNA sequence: TGTGCCAGCTCACCAGGGGGAGAGAGCTCCTATAATTCACCCCTCCACTTT.

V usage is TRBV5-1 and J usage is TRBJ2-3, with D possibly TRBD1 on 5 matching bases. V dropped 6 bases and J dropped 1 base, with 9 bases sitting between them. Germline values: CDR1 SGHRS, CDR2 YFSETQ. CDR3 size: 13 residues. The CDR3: CASTLGGTDTQYF. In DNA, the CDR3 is TGCGCCAGCACGCTAGGGGGCACAGATACGCAGTATTTT. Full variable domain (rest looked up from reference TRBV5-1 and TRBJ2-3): KAGVTQTPRYLIKTRGQQVTLSCSPISGHRSVSWYQQTPGQGLQFLFEYFSETQRNKGNFPGRFSGRQFSNSRSEMNVSTLELGDSALYLCASTLGGTDTQYFGPGTRLTVL.

CDR3 loop: CASSLAGGGGANVLTF. The CDR3 DNA reads as TGTGCCAGCAGCTTAGCTGGGGGAGGTGGGGCCAACGTCCTGACTTTC. This sequence joins TRBV11-3 and TRBJ2-6, with D possibly being TRBD2 (6 bases). V was cut by 1 base and J by 3 bases, with 10 bases left in between. This CDR3 region has 16 residues. Germline lookup yields CDR1 SGHNT and CDR2 YENEEA.

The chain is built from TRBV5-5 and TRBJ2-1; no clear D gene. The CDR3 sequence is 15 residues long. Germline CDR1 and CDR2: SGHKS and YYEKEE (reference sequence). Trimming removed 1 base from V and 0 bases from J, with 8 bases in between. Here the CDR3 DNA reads TGTGCCAGCAGCTTGTCATCTAGCTCCTACAATGAGCAGTTCTTC. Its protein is CASSLSSSSYNEQFF. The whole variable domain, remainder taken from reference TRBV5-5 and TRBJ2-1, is DAGVTQSPTHLIKTRGQQVTLRCSPISGHKSVSWYQQVLGQGPQFIFQYYEKEERGRGNFPDRFSARQFPNYSSELNVNALLLGDSALYLCASSLSSSSYNEQFFGPGTRLTVL.

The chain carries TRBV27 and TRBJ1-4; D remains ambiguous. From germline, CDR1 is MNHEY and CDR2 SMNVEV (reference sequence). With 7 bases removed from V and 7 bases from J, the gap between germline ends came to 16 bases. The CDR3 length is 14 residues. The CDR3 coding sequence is TGTGCCAGCACTTTTCGTTTGGGCGGTGAAAAACTGTTTTTT. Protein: CASTFRLGGEKLFF.